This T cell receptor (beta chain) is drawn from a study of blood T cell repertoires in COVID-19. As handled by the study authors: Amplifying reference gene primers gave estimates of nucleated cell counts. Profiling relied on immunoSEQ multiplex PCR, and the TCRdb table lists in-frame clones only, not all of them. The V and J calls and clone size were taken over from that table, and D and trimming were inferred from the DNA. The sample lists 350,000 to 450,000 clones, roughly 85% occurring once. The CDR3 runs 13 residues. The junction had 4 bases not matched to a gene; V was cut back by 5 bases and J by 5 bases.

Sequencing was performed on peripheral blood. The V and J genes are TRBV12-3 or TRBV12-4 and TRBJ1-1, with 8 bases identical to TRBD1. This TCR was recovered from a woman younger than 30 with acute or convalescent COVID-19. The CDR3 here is CASSHDRGTEAFF. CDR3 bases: TGTGCCAGCAGTCATGACAGGGGTACTGAAGCTTTCTTT.